What follows describes a single TCR beta chain. This sample stems from a study of blood T cell repertoires in COVID-19. Study information: The study drew acute and convalescent COVID-19 samples from the United States, Italy and Spain.

In the study's own analysis: It was from reference gene primer amplification that nucleated cell counts were estimated. Profiling relied on immunoSEQ multiplex PCR, and the TCRdb table lists in-frame clones only, not all of them. Clone size and the V and J calls come from that table; the DNA yielded D and trimming. The data contain 300,000 to 400,000 clones, around 89% of them singletons. Seattle's enrolled individuals joined amid active infection and were then monitored longitudinally. Between the trimmed V and J ends, which lost 0 bases and 4 bases, there was a span of 9 bases. CDR1 and CDR2 (germline): SGDLS, YYNGEE. The CDR3 is made up of 14 amino acids.

What was sequenced was peripheral blood. This chain uses TRBV9 with TRBJ2-3; D is unclear. The origin of this receptor is a woman younger than 45 with COVID-19, enrolled during active disease. CDR3 sequence: CASSVVHEADTQYF. The CDR3 coding sequence is TGTGCCAGCAGCGTAGTACACGAGGCAGATACGCAGTATTTT.